These 3 T cell receptor beta chains were sequenced from one sample in a study of control samples from healthy donors and cancer patients. Measured with immunoSEQ multiplex PCR; TCRdb has only the in-frame clones, and not every one. This table holds 50,000 to 75,000 clones, 70% to 90% found once. The sample consisted of blood. These receptors were collected from a man aged 35 to 55 in good health.

The chain couples TRBV6-5 to TRBJ1-2, with TRBD1 identical over 9 bases. The CDR3 contains 15 residues. The V and J ends lost 2 bases and 4 bases, in that order; junction bases with no gene match: 5. The germline V gene encodes CDR1 MNHEY and CDR2 SVGAGI. The CDR3 here is CASSYRGQGIYGYTF. In DNA, the CDR3 is TGTGCCAGCAGTTACCGGGGACAGGGCATCTATGGCTACACCTTC.

The genes are TRBV5-6 and TRBJ2-7, with D uncertain. Deletions cut 0 bases from V and 2 bases from J, with 15 bases between. The CDR3 consists of 16 residues. Germline-derived CDR1 and CDR2 are SGHDT and YYEEEE. The DNA of the CDR3 is TGTGCCAGCAGCTTGGGCGGTTTAGGGCAGACCTACGAGCAGTACTTC. It is translated as CASSLGGLGQTYEQYF.

The CDR3 loop reads CASSATELGSETQYF. The CDR3 coding sequence is TGTGCCAGTAGTGCAACTGAGTTGGGGTCGGAGACCCAGTACTTC. The V gene is TRBV19, the J gene TRBJ2-5, with D unresolved. CDR3 length: 15 amino acids. Per germline, CDR1 LNHDA and CDR2 SQIVND (reference sequence). Trimming removed 5 bases at V and 5 bases at J, with 18 bases between.